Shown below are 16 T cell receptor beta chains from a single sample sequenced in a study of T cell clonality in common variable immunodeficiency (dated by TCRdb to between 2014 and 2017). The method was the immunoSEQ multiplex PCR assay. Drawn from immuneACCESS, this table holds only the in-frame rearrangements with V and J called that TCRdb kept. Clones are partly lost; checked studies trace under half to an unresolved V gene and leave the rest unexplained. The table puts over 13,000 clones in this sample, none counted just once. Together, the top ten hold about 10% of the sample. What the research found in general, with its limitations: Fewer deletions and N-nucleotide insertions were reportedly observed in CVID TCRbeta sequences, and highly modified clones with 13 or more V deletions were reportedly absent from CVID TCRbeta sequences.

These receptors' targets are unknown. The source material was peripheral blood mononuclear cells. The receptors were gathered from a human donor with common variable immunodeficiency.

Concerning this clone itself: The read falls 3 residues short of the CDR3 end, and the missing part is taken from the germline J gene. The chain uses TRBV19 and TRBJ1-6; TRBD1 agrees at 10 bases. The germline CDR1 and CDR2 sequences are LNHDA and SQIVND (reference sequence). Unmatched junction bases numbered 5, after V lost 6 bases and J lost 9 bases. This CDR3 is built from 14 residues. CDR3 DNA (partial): TGTGCCAGTAGAACGACAGGGGGCTCTTCACCC. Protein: CASRTTGGSSP. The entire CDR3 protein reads CASRTTGGSSPLHF.

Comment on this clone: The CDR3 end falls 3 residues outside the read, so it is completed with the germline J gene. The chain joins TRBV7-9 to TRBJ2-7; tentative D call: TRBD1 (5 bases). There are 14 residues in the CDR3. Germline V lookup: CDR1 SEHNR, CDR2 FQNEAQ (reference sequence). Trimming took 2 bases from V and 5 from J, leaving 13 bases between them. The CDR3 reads CASSLTRVHHEQYF. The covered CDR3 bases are TGTGCCAGCAGCTTAACCAGGGTACATCACGAG.

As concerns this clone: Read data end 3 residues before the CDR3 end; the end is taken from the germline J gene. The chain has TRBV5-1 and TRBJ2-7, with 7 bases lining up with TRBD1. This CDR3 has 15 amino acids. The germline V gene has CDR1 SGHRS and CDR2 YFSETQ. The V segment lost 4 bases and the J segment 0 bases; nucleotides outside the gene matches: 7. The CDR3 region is CASSVVGTDSYEQYF. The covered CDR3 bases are TGCGCCAGCAGCGTAGTCGGGACAGACTCCTACGAG. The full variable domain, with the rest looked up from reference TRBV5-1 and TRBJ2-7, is KAGVTQTPRYLIKTRGQQVTLSCSPISGHRSVSWYQQTPGQGLQFLFEYFSETQRNKGNFPGRFSGRQFSNSRSEMNVSTLELGDSALYLCASSVVGTDSYEQYFGPGTRLTVT.

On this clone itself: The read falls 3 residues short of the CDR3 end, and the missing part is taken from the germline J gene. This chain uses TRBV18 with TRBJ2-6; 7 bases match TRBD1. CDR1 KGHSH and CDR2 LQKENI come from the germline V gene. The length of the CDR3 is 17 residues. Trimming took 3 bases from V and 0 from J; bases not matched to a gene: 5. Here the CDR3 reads CASSPGTVHSGANVLTF. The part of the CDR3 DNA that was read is TGTGCCAGCTCACCGGGGACAGTCCACTCTGGGGCCAACGTC. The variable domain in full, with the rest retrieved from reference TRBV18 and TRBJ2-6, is NAGVMQNPRHLVRRRGQEARLRCSPMKGHSHVYWYRQLPEEGLKFMVYLQKENIIDESGMPKERFSAEFPKEGPSILRIQQVVRGDSAAYFCASSPGTVHSGANVLTFGAGSRLTVL.

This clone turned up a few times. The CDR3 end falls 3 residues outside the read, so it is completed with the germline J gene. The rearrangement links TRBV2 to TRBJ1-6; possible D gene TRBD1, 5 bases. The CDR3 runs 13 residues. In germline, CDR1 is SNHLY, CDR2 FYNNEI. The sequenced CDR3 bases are TGTGCCAGCATAGTGGGACTAGCGGGCCCC. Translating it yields CASIVGLAGP. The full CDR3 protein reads CASIVGLAGPLHF. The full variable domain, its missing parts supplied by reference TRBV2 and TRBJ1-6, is EPEVTQTPSHQVTQMGQEVILRCVPISNHLYFYWYRQILGQKVEFLVSFYNNEISEKSEIFDDQFSVERPDGSNFTLKIRSTKLEDSAMYFCASIVGLAGPLHFGNGTRLTVT.

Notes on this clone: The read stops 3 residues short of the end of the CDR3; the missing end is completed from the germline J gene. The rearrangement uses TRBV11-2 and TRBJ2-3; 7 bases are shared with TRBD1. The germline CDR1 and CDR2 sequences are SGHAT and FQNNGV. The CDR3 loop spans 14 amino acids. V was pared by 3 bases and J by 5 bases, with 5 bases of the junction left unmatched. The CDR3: CASSFGQVGDTQYF. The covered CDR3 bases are TGTGCCAGCAGCTTTGGACAGGTGGGAGATACG.

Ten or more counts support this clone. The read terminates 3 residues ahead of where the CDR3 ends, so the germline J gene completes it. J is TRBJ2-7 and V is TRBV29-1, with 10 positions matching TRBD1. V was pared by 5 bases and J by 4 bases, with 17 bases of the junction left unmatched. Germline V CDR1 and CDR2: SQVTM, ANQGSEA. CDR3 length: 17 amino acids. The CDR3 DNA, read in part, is TGCAGCGTTCGGGTATTGGGACAGGGGTTTACTCAGTACGAG. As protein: CSVRVLGQGFTQYE. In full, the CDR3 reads CSVRVLGQGFTQYEQYF.

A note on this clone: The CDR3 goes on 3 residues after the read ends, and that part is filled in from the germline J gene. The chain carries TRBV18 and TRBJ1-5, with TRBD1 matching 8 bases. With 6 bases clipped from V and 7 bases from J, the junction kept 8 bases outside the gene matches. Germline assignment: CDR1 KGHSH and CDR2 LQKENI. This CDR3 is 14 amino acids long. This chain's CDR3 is CASSAGQGRQPQHF. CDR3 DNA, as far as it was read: TGTGCCAGCTCGGCCGGACAGGGAAGACAGCCC. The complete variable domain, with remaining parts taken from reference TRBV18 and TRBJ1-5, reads NAGVMQNPRHLVRRRGQEARLRCSPMKGHSHVYWYRQLPEEGLKFMVYLQKENIIDESGMPKERFSAEFPKEGPSILRIQQVVRGDSAAYFCASSAGQGRQPQHFGDGTRLSIL.

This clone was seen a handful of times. The CDR3 bases that were read are TGTGCCAGCTCACCACGCAGAAGCTACGAG. Protein sequence: CASSPRRSYE. In full, the CDR3 is CASSPRRSYEQYF. This chain joins TRBV18 and TRBJ2-7, with D unclear. The CDR3 goes on 3 residues after the read ends, and that part is filled in from the germline J gene. CDR1 and CDR2 (germline): KGHSH, LQKENI. This CDR3 is built from 13 residues. V lost 1 base to trimming and J lost 3 bases, with 7 bases between them.

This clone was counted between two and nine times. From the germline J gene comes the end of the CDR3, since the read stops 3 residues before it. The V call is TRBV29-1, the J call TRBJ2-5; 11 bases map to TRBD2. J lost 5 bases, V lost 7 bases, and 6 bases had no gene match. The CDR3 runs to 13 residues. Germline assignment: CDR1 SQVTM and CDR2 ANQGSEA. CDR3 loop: CSAGVAGGETQYF. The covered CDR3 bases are TGCAGCGCAGGGGTAGCGGGGGGGGAGACC.

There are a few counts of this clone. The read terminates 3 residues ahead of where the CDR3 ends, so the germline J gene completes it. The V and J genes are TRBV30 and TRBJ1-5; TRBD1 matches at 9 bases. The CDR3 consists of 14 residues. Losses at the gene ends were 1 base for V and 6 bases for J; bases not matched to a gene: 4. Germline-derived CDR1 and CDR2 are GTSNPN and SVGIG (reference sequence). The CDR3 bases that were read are TGTGCCTGGAGTGAGGGACAGGGCCGTCAGCCC. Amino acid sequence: CAWSEGQGRQP. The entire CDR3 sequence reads CAWSEGQGRQPQHF.

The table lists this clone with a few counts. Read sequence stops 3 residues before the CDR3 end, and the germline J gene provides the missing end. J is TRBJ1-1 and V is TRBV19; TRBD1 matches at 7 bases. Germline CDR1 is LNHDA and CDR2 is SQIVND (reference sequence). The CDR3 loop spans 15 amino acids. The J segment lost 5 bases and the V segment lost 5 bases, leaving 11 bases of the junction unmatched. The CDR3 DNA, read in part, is TGTGCCAGTAGTTTGCCCCCAGGGGGGTATACTGAA. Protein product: CASSLPPGGYTE. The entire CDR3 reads CASSLPPGGYTEAFF.

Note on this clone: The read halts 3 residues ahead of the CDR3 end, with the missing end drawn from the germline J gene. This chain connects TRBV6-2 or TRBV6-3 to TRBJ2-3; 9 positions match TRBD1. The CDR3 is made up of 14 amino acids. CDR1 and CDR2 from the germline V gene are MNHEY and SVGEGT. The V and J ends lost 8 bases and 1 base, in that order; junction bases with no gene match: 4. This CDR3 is CASGQGLGTDTQYF. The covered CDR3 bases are TGTGCCAGCGGACAGGGGCTGGGCACAGATACG.

The CDR3 reads CASSTSGEVRNEQYF. The DNA read from the CDR3 is TGTGCCAGTAGTACCTCGGGGGAAGTAAGAAACGAG. J is TRBJ2-7 and V is TRBV19; TRBD2 is a possible D gene (6 bases). Coverage ceases 3 residues before the CDR3 finishes, and the germline J gene fills in the end. This CDR3 contains 15 residues. Trimming removed 4 bases from V and 5 bases from J, with 18 bases in between. The germline V gene has CDR1 LNHDA and CDR2 SQIVND (reference sequence).

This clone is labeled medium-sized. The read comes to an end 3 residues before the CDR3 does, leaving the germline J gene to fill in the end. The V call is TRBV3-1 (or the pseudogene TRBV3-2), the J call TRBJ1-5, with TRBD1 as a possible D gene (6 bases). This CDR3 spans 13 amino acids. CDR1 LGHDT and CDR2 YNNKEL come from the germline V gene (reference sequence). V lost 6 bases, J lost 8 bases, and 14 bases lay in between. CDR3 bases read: TGTGCCAGCAGTCCAACAGGGTTTGAGCCC. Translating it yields CASSPTGFEP. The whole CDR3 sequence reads CASSPTGFEPQHF.

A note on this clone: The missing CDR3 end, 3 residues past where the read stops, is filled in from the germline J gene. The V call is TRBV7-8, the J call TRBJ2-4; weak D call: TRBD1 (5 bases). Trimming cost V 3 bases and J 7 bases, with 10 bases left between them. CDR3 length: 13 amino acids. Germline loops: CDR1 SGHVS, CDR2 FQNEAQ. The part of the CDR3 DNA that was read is TGTGCCAGCAGCTTCGACAAGGGGAACATT. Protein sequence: CASSFDKGNI. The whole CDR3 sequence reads CASSFDKGNIQYF. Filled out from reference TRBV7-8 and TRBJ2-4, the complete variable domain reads GAGVSQSPRYKVAKRGQDVALRCDPISGHVSLFWYQQALGQGPEFLTYFQNEAQLDKSGLPSDRFFAERPEGSVSTLKIQRTQQEDSAVYLCASSFDKGNIQYFGAGTRLSVL.